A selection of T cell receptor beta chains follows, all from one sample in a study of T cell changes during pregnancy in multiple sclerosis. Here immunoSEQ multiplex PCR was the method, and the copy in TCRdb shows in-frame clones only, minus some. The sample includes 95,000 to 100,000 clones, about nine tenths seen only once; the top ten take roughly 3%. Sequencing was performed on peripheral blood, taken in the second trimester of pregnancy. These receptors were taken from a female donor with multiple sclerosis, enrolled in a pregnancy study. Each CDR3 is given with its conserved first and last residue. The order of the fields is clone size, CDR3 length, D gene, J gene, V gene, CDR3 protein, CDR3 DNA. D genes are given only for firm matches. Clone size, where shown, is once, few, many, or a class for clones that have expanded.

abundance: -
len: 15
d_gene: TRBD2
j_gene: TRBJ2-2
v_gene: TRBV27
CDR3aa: CASRLAGAGTGELFF
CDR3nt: TGTGCCAGCAGACTAGCGGGAGCTGGCACCGGGGAGCTGTTTTTT

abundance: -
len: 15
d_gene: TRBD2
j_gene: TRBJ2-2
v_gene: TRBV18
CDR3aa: CASSPGGSRTGELFF
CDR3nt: TGTGCCAGCTCACCGGGGGGGAGCCGAACCGGGGAGCTGTTTTTT

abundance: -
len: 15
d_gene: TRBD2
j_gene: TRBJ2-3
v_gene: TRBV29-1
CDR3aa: CSGGLGGSGADTQYF
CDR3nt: TGCAGCGGGGGATTAGGCGGGAGTGGGGCAGATACGCAGTATTTT

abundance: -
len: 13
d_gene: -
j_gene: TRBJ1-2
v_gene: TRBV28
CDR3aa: CASSIDRYYGYTF
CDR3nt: TGTGCCAGCAGTATCGACAGGTACTATGGCTACACCTTC

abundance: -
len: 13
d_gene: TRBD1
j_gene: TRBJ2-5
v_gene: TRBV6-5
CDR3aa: CASSATGVETQYF
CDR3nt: TGTGCCAGCAGTGCGACAGGGGTAGAGACCCAGTACTTC

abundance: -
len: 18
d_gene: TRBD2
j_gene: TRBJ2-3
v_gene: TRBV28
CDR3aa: CASSLWGELAGAPDTQYF
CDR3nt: TGTGCCAGCAGTTTATGGGGAGAGCTAGCGGGAGCACCGGATACGCAGTATTTT

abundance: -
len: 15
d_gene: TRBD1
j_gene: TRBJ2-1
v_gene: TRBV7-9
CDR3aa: CASSPGQGAVDEQFF
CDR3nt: TGTGCCAGCAGTCCGGGACAGGGGGCGGTCGATGAGCAGTTCTTC

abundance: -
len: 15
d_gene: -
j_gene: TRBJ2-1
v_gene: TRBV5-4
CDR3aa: CASSLVGGSYNEQFF
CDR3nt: TGTGCCAGCAGCTTGGTGGGAGGTAGCTACAATGAGCAGTTCTTC

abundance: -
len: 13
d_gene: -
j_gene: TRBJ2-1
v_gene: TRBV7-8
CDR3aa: CASSLAGAREQFF
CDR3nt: TGTGCCAGCAGCTTAGCAGGGGCGCGTGAGCAGTTCTTC

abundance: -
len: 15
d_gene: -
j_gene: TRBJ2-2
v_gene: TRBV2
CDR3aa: CASRMSSSFTGELFF
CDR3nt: TGTGCCAGCAGAATGTCTAGCTCCTTCACCGGGGAGCTGTTTTTT

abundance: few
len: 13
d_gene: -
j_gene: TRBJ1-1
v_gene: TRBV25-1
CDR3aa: CASTKSGGTEAFF
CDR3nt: TGTGCCAGCACCAAATCGGGGGGCACTGAAGCTTTCTTT

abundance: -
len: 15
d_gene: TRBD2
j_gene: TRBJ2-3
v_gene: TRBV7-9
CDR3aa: CASRPGTSGTDTQYF
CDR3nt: TGTGCCAGCAGACCCGGGACTAGCGGCACAGATACGCAGTATTTT

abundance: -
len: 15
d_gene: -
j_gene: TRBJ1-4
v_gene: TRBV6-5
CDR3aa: CASSYGGRGGEKLFF
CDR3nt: TGTGCCAGCAGTTACGGGGGCAGGGGCGGTGAAAAACTGTTTTTT

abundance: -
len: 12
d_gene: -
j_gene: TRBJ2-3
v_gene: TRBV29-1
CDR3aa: CSVAPSTDTQYF
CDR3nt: TGCAGCGTTGCCCCTAGCACAGATACGCAGTATTTT

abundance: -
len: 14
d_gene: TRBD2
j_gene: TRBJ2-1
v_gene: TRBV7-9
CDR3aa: CASSLGPAGGEQFF
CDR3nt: TGTGCCAGCAGCTTAGGTCCAGCGGGGGGTGAGCAGTTCTTC

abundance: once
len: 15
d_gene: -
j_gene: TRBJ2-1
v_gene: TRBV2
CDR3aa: CASSSDRRVSNEQFF
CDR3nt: TGTGCCAGCAGTTCCGACAGGCGGGTTTCCAATGAGCAGTTCTTC

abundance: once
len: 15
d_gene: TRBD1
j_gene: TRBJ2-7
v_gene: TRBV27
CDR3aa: CASSLKGQGAYEQYF
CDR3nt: TGTGCCAGCAGCCTCAAGGGACAGGGAGCCTACGAGCAGTACTTC

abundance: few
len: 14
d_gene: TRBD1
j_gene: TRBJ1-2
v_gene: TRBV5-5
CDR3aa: CASSTGTGGNGYTF
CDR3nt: TGTGCCAGCAGTACCGGGACAGGGGGCAATGGCTACACCTTC

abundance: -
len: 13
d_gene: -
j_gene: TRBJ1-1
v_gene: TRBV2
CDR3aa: CASSAGMNTEAFF
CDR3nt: TGTGCCAGCAGTGCCGGGATGAACACTGAAGCTTTCTTT

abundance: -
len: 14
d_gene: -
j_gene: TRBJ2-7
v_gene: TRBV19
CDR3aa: CASSMVPYSYEQYF
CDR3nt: TGTGCCAGTAGTATGGTCCCCTACAGCTACGAGCAGTACTTC

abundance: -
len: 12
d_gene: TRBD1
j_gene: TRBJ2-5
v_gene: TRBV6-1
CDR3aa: CASWDRVQTQYF
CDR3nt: TGTGCCAGCTGGGACAGGGTGCAGACCCAGTACTTC

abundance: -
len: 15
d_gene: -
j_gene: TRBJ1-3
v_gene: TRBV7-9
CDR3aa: CASGLTAFSGNTIYF
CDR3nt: TGTGCCAGCGGATTAACAGCTTTCTCTGGAAACACCATATATTTT

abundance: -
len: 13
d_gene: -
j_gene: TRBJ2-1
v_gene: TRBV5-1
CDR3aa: CASSPDSDNEQFF
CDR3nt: TGCGCCAGCAGCCCCGACAGTGACAATGAGCAGTTCTTC

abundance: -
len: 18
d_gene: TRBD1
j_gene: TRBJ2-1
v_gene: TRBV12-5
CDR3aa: CASGFDSPRDRPYNEQFF
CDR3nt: TGTGCTAGTGGTTTCGACTCCCCCCGGGACAGGCCGTACAATGAGCAGTTCTTC

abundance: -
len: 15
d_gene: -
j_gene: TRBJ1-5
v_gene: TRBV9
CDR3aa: CASSVGQGVGQPQHF
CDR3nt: TGTGCCAGCAGCGTAGGTCAAGGGGTCGGTCAGCCCCAGCATTTT

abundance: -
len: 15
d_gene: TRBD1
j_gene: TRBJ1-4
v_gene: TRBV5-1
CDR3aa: CASSPRTGDNEKLFF
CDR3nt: TGCGCCAGCAGCCCCCGGACAGGAGATAATGAAAAACTGTTTTTT

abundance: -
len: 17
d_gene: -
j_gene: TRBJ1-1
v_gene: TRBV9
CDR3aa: CASSVGRRQDRDTEAFF
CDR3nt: TGTGCCAGCAGCGTAGGGAGAAGACAGGACCGGGATACTGAAGCTTTCTTT

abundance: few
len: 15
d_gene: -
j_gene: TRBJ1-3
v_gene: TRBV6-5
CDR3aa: CASRNTGISGNTIYF
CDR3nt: TGTGCCAGCAGAAATACGGGAATCTCTGGAAACACCATATATTTT

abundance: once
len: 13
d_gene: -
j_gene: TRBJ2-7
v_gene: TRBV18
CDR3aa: CASSPLALPEQYF
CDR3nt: TGTGCCAGCTCACCACTGGCCCTCCCCGAGCAGTACTTC

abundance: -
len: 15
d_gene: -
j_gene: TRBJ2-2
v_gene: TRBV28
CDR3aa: CASSQLLENTGELFF
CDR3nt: TGTGCCAGCAGTCAACTCCTAGAAAACACCGGGGAGCTGTTTTTT

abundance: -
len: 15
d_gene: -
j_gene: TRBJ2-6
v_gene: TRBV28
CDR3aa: CASRKQVSGANVLTF
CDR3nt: TGTGCCAGCAGAAAACAGGTGTCTGGGGCCAACGTCCTGACTTTC

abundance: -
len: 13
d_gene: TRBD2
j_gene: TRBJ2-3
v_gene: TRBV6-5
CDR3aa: CASSYLTSDTQYF
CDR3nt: TGTGCCAGCAGTTACCTTACTAGCGACACGCAGTATTTT

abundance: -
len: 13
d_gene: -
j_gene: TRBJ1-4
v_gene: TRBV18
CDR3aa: CASSQDSNEKLFF
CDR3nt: TGTGCCAGCTCCCAGGACAGTAATGAAAAACTGTTTTTT

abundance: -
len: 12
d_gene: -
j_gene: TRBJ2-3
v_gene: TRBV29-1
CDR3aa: CSVVEGTDTQYF
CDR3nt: TGCAGCGTTGTTGAGGGTACAGATACGCAGTATTTT

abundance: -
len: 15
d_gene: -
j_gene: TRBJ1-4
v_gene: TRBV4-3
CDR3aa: CASSQDDRRNEKLFF
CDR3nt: TGCGCCAGCAGCCAAGATGACAGGAGAAATGAAAAACTGTTTTTT

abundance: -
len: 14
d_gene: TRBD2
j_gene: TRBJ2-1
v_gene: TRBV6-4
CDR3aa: CASSDSLLAGAQFF
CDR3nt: TGTGCCAGCAGTGACTCCCTTCTAGCGGGAGCCCAGTTCTTC

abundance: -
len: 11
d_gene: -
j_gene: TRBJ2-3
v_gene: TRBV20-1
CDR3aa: CSACLTDTQYF
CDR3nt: TGCAGTGCGTGTCTCACAGATACGCAGTATTTT

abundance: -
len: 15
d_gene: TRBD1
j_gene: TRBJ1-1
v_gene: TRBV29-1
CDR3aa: CSVRQGDLTHTEAFF
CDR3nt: TGCAGCGTTCGTCAGGGGGATCTTACCCACACTGAAGCTTTCTTT

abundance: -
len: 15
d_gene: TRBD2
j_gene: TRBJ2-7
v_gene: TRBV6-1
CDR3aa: CASSDRLAGSYEQYF
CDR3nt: TGTGCCAGCAGTGATAGGCTAGCGGGAAGCTACGAGCAGTACTTC

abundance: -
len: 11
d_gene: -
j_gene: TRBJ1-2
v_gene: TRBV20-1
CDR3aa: CSASLIEGYTF
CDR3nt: TGCAGTGCTAGCCTAATCGAGGGCTACACCTTC

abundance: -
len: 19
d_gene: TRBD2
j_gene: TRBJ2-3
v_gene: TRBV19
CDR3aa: CASTPRPAGGGGGTDTQYF
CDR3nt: TGTGCCAGTACCCCCCGGCCAGCGGGAGGAGGAGGGGGCACAGATACGCAGTATTTT

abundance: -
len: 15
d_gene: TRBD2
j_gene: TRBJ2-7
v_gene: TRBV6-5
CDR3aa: CASVRRGGRQDEQYF
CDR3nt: TGTGCCAGTGTCCGCCGGGGGGGGCGTCAGGACGAGCAGTACTTC

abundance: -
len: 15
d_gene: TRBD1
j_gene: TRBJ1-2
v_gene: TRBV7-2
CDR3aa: CASSLAPGQFYGYTF
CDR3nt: TGTGCCAGCAGCTTAGCGCCGGGACAGTTCTATGGCTACACCTTC

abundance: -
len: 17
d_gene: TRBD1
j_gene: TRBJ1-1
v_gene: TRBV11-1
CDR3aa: CASSLVGLGQSYTEAFF
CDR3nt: TGTGCCAGCAGCTTAGTAGGTTTGGGACAGAGCTACACTGAAGCTTTCTTT

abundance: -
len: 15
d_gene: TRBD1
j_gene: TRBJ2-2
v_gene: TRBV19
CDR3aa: CASSLRQGAVGELFF
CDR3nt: TGTGCCAGTAGTCTCCGACAGGGGGCGGTCGGGGAGCTGTTTTTT

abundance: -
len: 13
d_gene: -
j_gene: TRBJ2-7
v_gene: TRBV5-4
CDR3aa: CASSLERSHEQYF
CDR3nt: TGTGCCAGCAGCCTGGAGCGAAGCCACGAGCAGTACTTC